This T cell receptor beta chain was sequenced for a study of blood T cell repertoires in COVID-19. Study-wide background: COVID-19 samples from acute and convalescent phases originated in the United States, Italy and Spain.

Per the study methods: Estimates of nucleated cell counts were drawn from the amplification of reference gene primers. The repertoire was sequenced with immunoSEQ multiplex PCR; TCRdb's copy has only in-frame clones and lacks some. That table is the source of V, J and clone size, and D and trimming were worked out from the DNA. The sample records roughly 340,000 clones, 89% being singletons. Recruited during active infection, patients (from Seattle) were subsequently followed longitudinally. Germline CDR1 is SGHAT and CDR2 is FQNNGV. V lost 6 bases and J lost 5; bases outside the gene matches: 8. This CDR3 contains 16 residues.

This TCR derives from a woman in her twenties or thirties with COVID-19, enrolled during active disease. The chain recombines TRBV11-2 with TRBJ2-5, with TRBD2 identical over 14 bases. The sequencing input was peripheral blood. The CDR3 protein is CASSQGTSGSGETQYF. In DNA form, the CDR3 reads TGTGCCAGCAGTCAAGGGACTAGCGGGAGTGGGGAGACCCAGTACTTC. Supplemented by reference TRBV11-2 and TRBJ2-5, the full variable domain reads EAGVAQSPRYKIIEKRQSVAFWCNPISGHATLYWYQQILGQGPKLLIQFQNNGVVDDSQLPKDRFSAERLKGVDSTLKIQPAKLEDSAVYLCASSQGTSGSGETQYFGPGTRLLVL.